The 25 T cell receptor beta chains in this list originate from one sample, sequenced in a study of cytomegalovirus exposure and HLA in healthy donors. It was with 60 Vbeta and 13 Jbeta primers that the PCR ran. Sequencing was performed with immunoSEQ multiplex PCR; in TCRdb, only in-frame clones are kept and a portion is missing. The table includes about 160,000 clones, around 69% detected once. Sequencing was done on a sample of PBMCs. The origin of the receptors is a young woman in good health and CMV-seronegative.

V and J are TRBV4-1 and TRBJ2-5; 7 bases match TRBD2. Germline V gene lookup returns CDR1 MGHRA and CDR2 YSYEKL. The CDR3 consists of 15 residues. The J segment lost 5 bases and the V segment lost 4 bases, leaving 10 bases of the junction unmatched. CDR3 protein: CASSRGGESEETQYF. The CDR3 nucleotides read TGCGCCAGCAGCCGGGGGGGAGAGAGCGAGGAGACCCAGTACTTC.

This clone was counted once. This chain uses TRBV7-6 with TRBJ2-1; TRBD1 matches at 8 bases. The V gene end was trimmed by 3 bases and the J gene end by 4 bases; junction bases not matched to a gene: 5. The germline V gene has CDR1 SGHVS and CDR2 FNYEAQ. The CDR3 loop spans 15 amino acids. CDR3 residues: CASSFGTGSYNEQFF. CDR3 DNA sequence: TGTGCCAGCAGCTTCGGGACAGGCTCTTACAATGAGCAGTTCTTC. The whole variable domain, filled in from reference TRBV7-6 and TRBJ2-1, reads GAGVSQSPRYKVTKRGQDVALRCDPISGHVSLYWYRQALGQGPEFLTYFNYEAQQDKSGLPNDRFSAERPEGSISTLTIQRTEQRDSAMYRCASSFGTGSYNEQFFGPGTRLTVL.

This clone has a handful of counts. This chain uses TRBV9 with TRBJ2-3; tentatively, D is TRBD1 (5 bases). V dropped 0 bases and J dropped 1 base, with 12 bases sitting between them. There are 16 residues in the CDR3. Germline V gene data show CDR1 as SGDLS and CDR2 as YYNGEE. CDR3 region: CASSVGAGLGTDTQYF. DNA for the CDR3: TGTGCCAGCAGCGTAGGGGCAGGGCTAGGCACAGATACGCAGTATTTT.

The chain links TRBV5-1 to TRBJ2-2; TRBD1 aligns across 8 bases. Germline loops: CDR1 SGHRS, CDR2 YFSETQ. V dropped 4 bases and J dropped 6; count of bases not matched to a gene: 2. The CDR3 totals 13 residues. The CDR3 spells CASSRQGPGELFF. DNA for the CDR3: TGCGCCAGCAGCAGACAGGGGCCCGGGGAGCTGTTTTTT.

V usage is TRBV27 and J usage is TRBJ2-3; D is ambiguous. V was cut by 4 bases and J by 4 bases, with 9 bases left in between. CDR3 size: 13 residues. CDR1 is MNHEY, CDR2 SMNVEV, per germline (reference sequence). Written as DNA, the CDR3 is TGTGCCAGCAGTTCTCCCCCCGCAGATACGCAGTATTTT. It translates to CASSSPPADTQYF.

The chain combines TRBV27 with TRBJ1-2; a possible D gene is TRBD1 (5 bases). CDR3 length: 14 residues. The ends were cut back, 5 bases at V and 5 bases at J, with 15 bases in the middle. CDR1 is MNHEY and CDR2 is SMNVEV in the germline V gene (reference sequence). CDR3 loop: CASSTQGLRYGYTF. The CDR3 DNA reads TGTGCCAGCAGTACCCAGGGTCTAAGGTATGGCTACACCTTC.

The chain joins TRBV7-9 to TRBJ1-6, with D possibly matching TRBD1 (6 bases). The germline V gene encodes CDR1 SEHNR and CDR2 FQNEAQ (reference sequence). CDR3 length: 15 residues. Trimming shortened V by 4 bases and J by 4 bases, and 11 bases separated the two germline ends. The DNA of the CDR3 is TGTGCCAGCAGCTCCGGCGACAGGTATAATTCACCCCTCCACTTT. Amino acid sequence: CASSSGDRYNSPLHF.

The chain links TRBV7-7 to TRBJ2-1; 9 positions agree with TRBD2. Germline lookup yields CDR1 SSHAT and CDR2 FNYEAQ (reference sequence). Unmatched junction bases numbered 8, after V lost 5 bases and J lost 9 bases. The CDR3 loop spans 14 amino acids. The CDR3 reads CASSAGGGGFEQFF. CDR3 DNA sequence: TGTGCCAGCAGCGCTGGCGGGGGGGGGTTTGAGCAGTTCTTC.

The chain uses TRBV27 and TRBJ2-1; TRBD1 matches 10 bases. V lost 5 bases to trimming and J lost 2 bases; unmatched junction nucleotides: 9. The CDR3 covers 17 residues. CDR1 and CDR2 (germline): MNHEY, SMNVEV (reference sequence). The CDR3 reads CASSPLTGGMTYNEQFF. The CDR3 bases are TGTGCCAGCAGTCCCCTGACAGGGGGCATGACCTACAATGAGCAGTTCTTC.

The rearrangement joins TRBV10-3 to TRBJ2-7, with D possibly matching TRBD2 (5 bases). CDR1 ENHRY and CDR2 SYGVKD come from the germline V gene. Trimming took off 4 bases at V and 0 bases at J, with 13 bases between the two ends. The CDR3 is 15 residues long. The CDR3 bases are TGTGCCATCAGTGGAGAGGGCGATAGCTCCTACGAGCAGTACTTC. Protein: CAISGEGDSSYEQYF.

This clone was detected only a few times. V is TRBV29-1 and J is TRBJ1-3, with D possibly matching TRBD1 (6 bases). The ends were cut back, 7 bases at V and 2 bases at J, with 12 bases in the middle. CDR1 and CDR2 (germline): SQVTM, ANQGSEA. The CDR3 sequence is 13 residues long. Here the CDR3 DNA reads TGCAGCGCGAGAGAGGGGGCTGGAAACACCATATATTTT. This sequence encodes CSAREGAGNTIYF.

The chain carries TRBV2 and TRBJ2-4, with 8 bases fitting TRBD1. The CDR3 sequence is 16 residues long. V was pared by 5 bases and J by 1 base, with 7 bases of the junction left unmatched. Looked up from germline, CDR1 is SNHLY and CDR2 is FYNNEI. CDR3 in DNA: TGTGCCAGCAGTATGCAGGGGGCGGCGGCCAAAAACATTCAGTACTTC. It is translated as CASSMQGAAAKNIQYF.

The CDR3, as DNA: TGCGCCAGCAGCTGGGACATATCCTACGAGCAGTACTTC. This codes for CASSWDISYEQYF. The chain employs TRBV5-1 and TRBJ2-7; D is perhaps TRBD1 (6 bases). CDR1 is SGHRS and CDR2 is YFSETQ in the germline V gene. V lost 3 bases, J lost 1 base, and 8 bases lay in between. The CDR3 consists of 13 residues.

This clone was counted only a few times. This chain joins TRBV9 and TRBJ1-2; D is undetermined. V lost 0 bases and J lost 6, with 6 bases in between. CDR3 length: 12 amino acids. The germline CDR1 and CDR2 sequences are SGDLS and YYNGEE. This CDR3 reads CASSVGSNGYTF. CDR3 in DNA: TGTGCCAGCAGCGTAGGGTCTAATGGCTACACCTTC. The full variable domain, completed using reference TRBV9 and TRBJ1-2, is DSGVTQTPKHLITATGQRVTLRCSPRSGDLSVYWYQQSLDQGLQFLIQYYNGEERAKGNILERFSAQQFPDLHSELNLSSLELGDSALYFCASSVGSNGYTFGSGTRLTVV.

To note about this clone: An end of the junction does not agree with germline; a read error may underlie this. The chain combines TRBV5-1 with TRBJ1-3; D unclear. The CDR3 extends over 18 amino acids. Germline CDR1 SGHRS, CDR2 YFSETQ. In DNA, the CDR3 is TGCGTCAGCAGCCCCCTCGGGTCACCTGCGAGCTCTGGAAACACCATATATTTT. Its protein is CVSSPLGSPASSGNTIYF.

A word on this clone: Distinct nucleotide sequences in the sample also encode this CDR3. The rearrangement uses TRBV5-6 and TRBJ2-7; D perhaps matches TRBD1 (5 bases). Per germline, CDR1 SGHDT and CDR2 YYEEEE. Trimming removed 0 bases from V and 1 base from J, with 5 bases in between. The CDR3 is made up of 13 amino acids. CDR3 amino acids: CASSLGQSYEQYF. The CDR3 DNA reads as TGTGCCAGCAGCTTGGGACAGTCCTACGAGCAGTACTTC.

The V and J genes are TRBV6-5 and TRBJ2-3; TRBD2 matches 7 bases. Germline V lookup: CDR1 MNHEY, CDR2 SVGAGI. V dropped 5 bases and J dropped 3; count of bases not matched to a gene: 2. The CDR3 extends over 13 amino acids. CDR3 sequence (DNA): TGTGCCAGCAGTGAACTAGCGACAGATACGCAGTATTTT. Protein product: CASSELATDTQYF.

This clone was counted between two and nine times. J is TRBJ2-5 and V is TRBV19, with TRBD2 matching 11 bases. The CDR3 has 16 amino acids. Per the germline V gene, CDR1 is LNHDA and CDR2 is SQIVND (reference sequence). Germline trimming cut 4 bases from V and 1 base from J; bases unmatched to any gene: 5. The CDR3 DNA follows: TGTGCCAGTAGTAGGGGGACTAGCGGAGCCCAAGAGACCCAGTACTTC. Amino acid sequence: CASSRGTSGAQETQYF.

This chain links TRBV19 with TRBJ2-6; 9 bases fit TRBD2. Germline values: CDR1 LNHDA, CDR2 SQIVND (reference sequence). With V trimmed by 8 bases and J by 0 bases, 8 bases remained unmatched. The CDR3 consists of 17 residues. The CDR3 sequence is CASRSGSPLSGANVLTF. The CDR3, as DNA: TGTGCCAGTCGTAGCGGGAGCCCCCTCTCTGGGGCCAACGTCCTGACTTTC. Combining the CDR3 with reference TRBV19 and TRBJ2-6 gives the whole variable domain DGGITQSPKYLFRKEGQNVTLSCEQNLNHDAMYWYRQDPGQGLRLIYYSQIVNDFQKGDIAEGYSVSREKKESFPLTVTSAQKNPTAFYLCASRSGSPLSGANVLTFGAGSRLTVL.

This chain connects TRBV19 to TRBJ1-2; unclear D gene. CDR3 size: 15 residues. CDR1 and CDR2 (germline): LNHDA, SQIVND (reference sequence). With 2 bases removed from V and 7 bases from J, the gap between germline ends came to 17 bases. The CDR3 DNA is TGTGCCAGTAGTATAACGCGGGGAACGAAAGGTGGCTACACCTTC. This codes for CASSITRGTKGGYTF.

This clone was counted a few times. J is TRBJ2-5 and V is TRBV19; D unresolved. The CDR3 is 13 residues long. CDR1 LNHDA and CDR2 SQIVND come from the germline V gene (reference sequence). V was clipped by 3 bases and J by 2 bases, with 7 bases between them. The CDR3 DNA is TGTGCCAGTAGTATTTTCGGTCAAGAGACCCAGTACTTC. Translation gives CASSIFGQETQYF.

The chain combines TRBV7-3 with TRBJ2-3; tentative D call: TRBD2 (5 bases). The ends were cut back, 5 bases at V and 7 bases at J, with 19 bases in the middle. The germline V gene has CDR1 SGHTA and CDR2 FQGTGA. The CDR3 sequence is 15 residues long. The CDR3 sequence is CASSPTGGTGYTQYF. The CDR3 region has the DNA TGTGCCAGCAGCCCCACTGGTGGTACGGGATATACGCAGTATTTT.

As DNA, the CDR3 is TGTGCCAGCAGTTTAATCGGACTAGCGGGAGTAAGGGAGACCCAGTACTTC. Amino acid sequence: CASSLIGLAGVRETQYF. The chain employs TRBV28 and TRBJ2-5; 13 bases are a match to TRBD2. Trimming at V came to 2 bases and at J to 5 bases, leaving 8 bases not matched to a gene. CDR1 and CDR2 from the germline V gene are MDHEN and SYDVKM. The CDR3 is made up of 17 amino acids.

The CDR3 DNA is TGTGCCAGCAGTTCCCCAGGGTCAGCCGCCATTAACTATGGCTACACCTTC. Its translation: CASSSPGSAAINYGYTF. The gene calls are TRBV2 and TRBJ1-2; D might be TRBD1 (5 bases). With 5 bases removed from V and 1 base from J, the gap between germline ends came to 20 bases. The germline V gene has CDR1 SNHLY and CDR2 FYNNEI. The CDR3 has 17 amino acids.

This chain uses TRBV18 with TRBJ1-6; 9 bases line up with TRBD1. There are 17 residues in the CDR3. V shed 1 base, J shed 7 bases, and the junction held 8 bases outside the gene matches. The V gene's germline CDR1 is KGHSH and CDR2 LQKENI. The DNA for the CDR3 is TGTGCCAGCTCACCACAGGTGGGACAGGGTCGGAATTCACCCCTCCACTTT. Translating it yields CASSPQVGQGRNSPLHF.